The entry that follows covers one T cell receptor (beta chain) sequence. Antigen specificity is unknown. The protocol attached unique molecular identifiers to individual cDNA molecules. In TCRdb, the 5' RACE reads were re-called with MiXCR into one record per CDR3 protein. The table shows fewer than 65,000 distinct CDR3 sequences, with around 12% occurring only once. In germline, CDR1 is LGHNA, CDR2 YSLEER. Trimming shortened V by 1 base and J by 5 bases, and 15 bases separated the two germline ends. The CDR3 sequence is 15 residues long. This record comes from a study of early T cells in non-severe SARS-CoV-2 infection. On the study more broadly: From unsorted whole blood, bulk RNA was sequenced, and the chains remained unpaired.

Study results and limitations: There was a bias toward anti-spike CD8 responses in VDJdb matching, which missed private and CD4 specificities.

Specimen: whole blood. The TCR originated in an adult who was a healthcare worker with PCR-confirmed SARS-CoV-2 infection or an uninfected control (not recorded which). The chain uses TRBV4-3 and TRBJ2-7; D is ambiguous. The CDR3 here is CASSQGVLLGHEQYF. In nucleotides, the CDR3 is TGCGCCAGCAGCCAAGGGGTCCTCCTTGGACACGAGCAGTACTTC.